This TCR beta chain was retrieved from a study of blood T cell repertoires in COVID-19. The overall study: COVID-19 samples, acute and convalescent, were from the United States, Italy and Spain. PBMCs, B-cell-depleted T cells, or T cells were the source of the cDNA or gDNA that made up the material.

The CDR3 is made up of 13 amino acids. The junction had 3 bases not matched to a gene; V was cut back by 6 bases and J by 5 bases. Germline loops: CDR1 KGHDR, CDR2 SFDVKD. The authors' processing: Cell counts per sample came from amplifying reference gene primers. The table came from immunoSEQ multiplex PCR; TCRdb's copy has only in-frame clones and leaves some out. The DNA was the basis for D and trimming; V, J and clone size are from that table. The sample consists of roughly 230,000 clones, around 83% of them appearing once. This chain links TRBV24-1 with TRBJ2-5; TRBD1 aligns across 9 bases. The receptor was isolated from a man in his forties with active or convalescent COVID-19. Sequencing used peripheral blood. In DNA form, the CDR3 reads TGTGCCACCAGTACAGGGGGCTCGGAGACCCAGTACTTC. It codes for CATSTGGSETQYF.